Listed here are 7 T cell receptor beta chains from one sample, sequenced in a study of T cells in tuberculosis. Sequencing used immunoSEQ multiplex PCR; TCRdb keeps in-frame clones, though not all of them. The table records roughly 10,000 clones, around 94% of them present only once. The sequenced sample consisted of PBMCs. The receptors were sampled from an adult with tuberculosis.

This chain links TRBV6-4 with TRBJ1-6; D might be TRBD1 (6 bases). This CDR3 is built from 15 residues. Trimming took 4 bases from V and 6 from J, leaving 13 bases between them. Germline V gene data show CDR1 as MRHNA and CDR2 as SNTAGT. The chain's CDR3 is CASSVTGQGNSPLHF. DNA for the CDR3: TGTGCCAGCAGTGTTACAGGGCAGGGTAATTCACCCCTCCACTTT.

CDR3 nucleotides: TGTGCCAGCAGCTTAGTTATAGCGGGGGGAGAGACCCAGTACTTC. Its translation: CASSLVIAGGETQYF. The chain recombines TRBV7-2 with TRBJ2-5; 10 positions match TRBD2. Germline CDR1 reads SGHTA; CDR2 reads FQGNSA. V was clipped by 1 base and J by 4 bases; unmatched bases: 3. CDR3 length: 15 amino acids. The full variable domain, its missing parts supplied by reference TRBV7-2 and TRBJ2-5, is GAGVSQSPSNKVTEKGKDVELRCDPISGHTALYWYRQSLGQGLEFLIYFQGNSAPDKSGLPSDRFSAERTGGSVSTLTIQRTQQEDSAVYLCASSLVIAGGETQYFGPGTRLLVL.

Written as DNA, the CDR3 is TGCAGCGTTGCACAGGGATCTGGAAACACCATATATTTT. Translation: CSVAQGSGNTIYF. The chain recombines TRBV29-1 with TRBJ1-3; D might be TRBD1 (6 bases). The CDR3 totals 13 residues. CDR1 and CDR2 from the germline V gene are SQVTM and ANQGSEA. V lost 4 bases, J lost 1 base, and 8 bases lay in between.

The V call is TRBV15, the J call TRBJ1-4; D unclear. The ends were cut back, 0 bases at V and 4 bases at J, with 12 bases in the middle. Germline V gene sequence: CDR1 LNHNV, CDR2 YYDKDF (reference sequence). This CDR3 has 16 residues. Written as DNA, the CDR3 is TGTGCCACCAGCAGAGACGCGGGAGTCCTTAATGAAAAACTGTTTTTT. Translated, it gives CATSRDAGVLNEKLFF.

In nucleotides, the CDR3 is TGCACCAGCAGCCAAGAGGTCCCGACTAGCGGGAGCCGTAACGAGCAGTACTTC. It encodes CTSSQEVPTSGSRNEQYF. The chain couples TRBV1 to TRBJ2-7; the table gives TRBD2 as D, unverified against the DNA. TRBV1 is classified as a pseudogene. CDR3 length: 18 amino acids.

The CDR3 DNA follows: TGTGCCAGCAGCTTTGGGCTGGATGGTGGCTACACCTTC. This translates into CASSFGLDGGYTF. The chain links TRBV7-9 to TRBJ1-2; D uncertain. Germline-derived CDR1 and CDR2 are SEHNR and FQNEAQ (reference sequence). CDR3 size: 13 residues. Trimming removed 3 bases at V and 7 bases at J, with 12 bases between.

This chain joins TRBV5-1 and TRBJ1-2; the match to TRBD1 covers 8 bases. The CDR3 contains 14 residues. V lost 4 bases and J lost 4; bases outside the gene matches: 6. CDR1 is SGHRS, CDR2 YFSETQ, per germline. The CDR3 loop is CASSPSGQAYGYTF. CDR3 in DNA: TGCGCCAGCAGCCCCTCGGGACAGGCCTATGGCTACACCTTC.